This T cell receptor (beta chain) was identified in a study of CD8+CD57+ T cells in acquired aplastic anemia (dated by TCRdb to 2017 to 2018). With respect to the entire study: Extracted DNA from sorted CD4+ and CD8+ cells averaged around 3.5 ug, ranging from roughly 0.2 to 30 ug. A CD8+CD57+ expansion meant a frequency higher than the mean frequency seen in healthy subjects.

Profiling of TCR beta VDJ combinations and CDR3 sequences used genomic DNA as the template. TCR repertoire sequencing was run on an Illumina HiSeq 2000. Per the authors' processing: Repertoire assessment relied on Simpson's diversity index, CDR3 size and DJ length profiles, and TRBV/TRBJ rearrangement plots. The most abundant DNA sequence in the deep sequencing data was defined as the immunodominant clone. CDR3 amino acid sequences were checked for sharing across subjects and were also compared against the VDJdb database and published repertoires. TCRdb reworked the public reads: Q25 trimming with fastp, MiXCR clone assembly, productive beta chains retained. A single entry per CDR3 protein holds the most common genes and DNA from its merged rows. The V and J calls follow TCRdb's processing rather than the paper's. The sample has about 180,000 distinct CDR3 sequences on record, 48% of them singletons. About 1.8% of the sample is held by the ten biggest clonotypes.

Remarks on this clonotype: Its antigen is not yet known. A much larger clone is a single base away; this may be a read error.

General conclusions and limits of the study: Roughly 31 CD8+ CDR3 sequences were shared between patients and controls but appeared highly expressed in patients and within their immunodominant clones. CD8+ Simpson's diversity did not differ significantly between patients and healthy controls (P=0.060).

Patients chosen for sequencing had shown expansion of CD8+CD57+ cells by flow cytometry. Every patient had a diagnosis of severe acquired aplastic anemia based on International Study of Aplastic Anemia and Agranulocytosis and Camitta criteria. No therapy had been received by the patients at the time of blood sampling. In the study, sorted CD4+ and CD8+ blood T cells from patients with severe aplastic anemia and from healthy subjects underwent deep sequencing of TCR repertoires. Patients were enrolled under clinicaltrials.gov protocols 00001620, 01623167, 00001397, 00071045, 00081523 and 00961064 in the USA. Ficoll-Paque density gradient centrifugation was used to isolate peripheral blood mononuclear cells. Before DNA extraction, CD4+ and CD8+ T cells were sorted by FACS or by magnetic beads. Looking up the germline V gene (reference sequence) yields CDR1 PRHDT and CDR2 FYEKMQ. The CDR3 has 18 amino acids, counting the end cysteine and phenylalanine. The retained sequence is limited to the CDR3, 54 bases, with the frame set at the first base. From V the trimming removes 5 bases and from J it removes 2 bases, while the gene matches leave 12 bases of the junction unaccounted for.

The sequenced sample was sorted CD4+, CD8+, or CD8+CD57+ T cells (not recorded which) from PBMCs. This receptor was taken from a human donor with aplastic anemia. The rearranged segments are TRBV13 and TRBJ2-7, with 13 junctional bases fitting TRBD2. The nucleotides read TGTGCCAGCAGCACACGGACTAGCGGGAGAGCGAGCCCCTACGAGCAGTACTTC. Translated, it reads CASSTRTSGRASPYEQYF.